The 30 T cell receptor beta chains below were found in one sample sequenced in a study of T cell responses to AZD1222 COVID-19 vaccine. Here immunoSEQ multiplex PCR was the method, and the copy in TCRdb shows in-frame clones only, minus some. Altogether approximately 76,000 clones are present, approximately 88% being singletons, with the ten largest covering 15% to 20%. The material sequenced was peripheral blood, taken on day 0 of AZD1222 vaccination. Every receptor here comes from an adult in good health.

The chain employs TRBV4-1 and TRBJ2-3, with 9 positions matching TRBD2. This CDR3 contains 17 residues. J was trimmed by 3 bases and V by 0 bases; bases with no gene match: 7. CDR1 and CDR2 from the germline V gene are MGHRA and YSYEKL. The CDR3: CASSQEGGLARTDTQYF. CDR3 sequence (DNA): TGCGCCAGCAGCCAAGAAGGAGGACTAGCGAGAACAGATACGCAGTATTTT.

The rearrangement joins TRBV28 to TRBJ2-1; D gene uncertain. The V and J ends lost 4 bases and 12 bases respectively, with 10 bases between them. In germline, CDR1 is MDHEN, CDR2 SYDVKM. This CDR3 has 11 residues. For the CDR3, the DNA is TGTGCCAGCAGTTCTTACGGATGGCAGTTCTTC. Protein: CASSSYGWQFF.

This sequence joins TRBV13 and TRBJ2-1; 7 nucleotides align to TRBD2. CDR3 length: 15 amino acids. The germline V gene encodes CDR1 PRHDT and CDR2 FYEKMQ (reference sequence). Trimming removed 5 bases from V and 3 bases from J; junction bases left unmatched: 7. CDR3 sequence: CASSPRGEGYNEQFF. CDR3 sequence (DNA): TGTGCCAGCAGCCCCCGAGGGGAGGGCTACAATGAGCAGTTCTTC. Supplemented by reference TRBV13 and TRBJ2-1, the full variable domain reads AAGVIQSPRHLIKEKRETATLKCYPIPRHDTVYWYQQGPGQDPQFLISFYEKMQSDKGSIPDRFSAQQFSDYHSELNMSSLELGDSALYFCASSPRGEGYNEQFFGPGTRLTVL.

CDR3 amino acids: CASVTDGGQPQHF. In DNA form, the CDR3 reads TGTGCCAGCGTGACAGACGGTGGTCAGCCCCAGCATTTT. The chain employs TRBV12-3 or TRBV12-4 and TRBJ1-5; a possible D gene is TRBD1 (5 bases). This CDR3 has 13 amino acids. Trimming pared 8 bases from V and 6 bases from J, leaving 14 bases between.

The V gene is TRBV7-8, the J gene TRBJ2-7; D ambiguous. V was trimmed by 6 bases and J by 3 bases, leaving 15 bases between them. Germline CDR1 reads SGHVS; CDR2 reads FQNEAQ. The CDR3 consists of 14 residues. As DNA, the CDR3 is TGTGCCAGCAGTTCCTCTAGTTTAGTCTACGAGCAGTACTTC. Amino acids: CASSSSSLVYEQYF.

V usage is TRBV15 and J usage is TRBJ2-1; D could derive from TRBD1 or TRBD2 (6 bases each). The germline V and J ends were trimmed by 5 bases and 5 bases, with 13 bases remaining between them. The CDR3 contains 14 residues. Germline V gene sequence: CDR1 LNHNV, CDR2 YYDKDF (reference sequence). For the CDR3, the DNA is TGTGCCACCAGCGGTAGGAGGGACAACAATGAGCAGTTCTTC. Translating it yields CATSGRRDNNEQFF.

V usage is TRBV5-1 and J usage is TRBJ2-6, with 15 positions matching TRBD2. The CDR3 has 19 amino acids. Germline values: CDR1 SGHRS, CDR2 YFSETQ. V lost 3 bases and J lost 4; bases outside the gene matches: 8. CDR3 DNA sequence: TGCGCCAGCAGCTCGCAAGGGACTAGCGGGAGGACGGGGGCCAACGTCCTGACTTTC. Amino acids: CASSSQGTSGRTGANVLTF.

This chain connects TRBV15 to TRBJ2-7, with 12 positions matching TRBD2. The CDR3 totals 15 residues. The J segment lost 2 bases and the V segment lost 2 bases, leaving 1 base of the junction unmatched. CDR1 and CDR2 (germline): LNHNV, YYDKDF (reference sequence). CDR3 sequence reads: CATSRLAGGPYEQYF. CDR3 nucleotide sequence: TGTGCCACCAGCAGACTAGCGGGAGGGCCCTACGAGCAGTACTTC.

The CDR3 reads CASSLADYYGYTF. CDR3 nucleotides: TGCGCCAGCAGCTTGGCCGACTACTATGGCTACACCTTC. The chain recombines TRBV5-1 with TRBJ1-2; unclear D gene. Germline V gives CDR1 SGHRS, CDR2 YFSETQ. Trimming left V 0 bases short and J 3 bases short, with 6 bases between. CDR3 size: 13 residues.

The chain carries TRBV19 and TRBJ1-5, with D unresolved. Per germline, CDR1 LNHDA and CDR2 SQIVND (reference sequence). The CDR3 is 10 amino acids. V was cut by 7 bases and J by 6 bases, with 4 bases left in between. CDR3 protein: CASNRQPQHF. CDR3 sequence (DNA): TGTGCCAGTAACCGTCAGCCCCAGCATTTT. Complete variable domain (other parts from reference TRBV19 and TRBJ1-5): DGGITQSPKYLFRKEGQNVTLSCEQNLNHDAMYWYRQDPGQGLRLIYYSQIVNDFQKGDIAEGYSVSREKKESFPLTVTSAQKNPTAFYLCASNRQPQHFGDGTRLSIL.

The gene calls are TRBV29-1 and TRBJ1-1; TRBD1 matches 10 bases. CDR1 and CDR2 from the germline V gene are SQVTM and ANQGSEA. V shed 6 bases and J 2 bases; nucleotides not matched to a gene: 3. This CDR3 is 13 amino acids long. DNA of the CDR3: TGCAGCGTATGGGACAGGGGAAACACTGAAGCTTTCTTT. Its translation is CSVWDRGNTEAFF.

The chain recombines TRBV28 with TRBJ2-7, with D possibly matching TRBD2 (6 bases). Germline assignment: CDR1 MDHEN and CDR2 SYDVKM. CDR3 length: 15 residues. Between the trimmed V and J ends, which lost 5 bases and 1 base, there was a span of 15 bases. DNA of the CDR3: TGTGCCAGCAGTGGCCGCGGGACCGGGTCCTACGAGCAGTACTTC. Encoded protein: CASSGRGTGSYEQYF.

The chain joins TRBV1 to TRBJ2-5; TRBD1 is the table's D call, not checked against the DNA. TRBV1 is classified as a pseudogene. This CDR3 contains 16 residues. The DNA of the CDR3 is TGCACCAGCAGCCAATCACTCCTACAGGGCCAAGAGACCCAGTACTTC. Residues: CTSSQSLLQGQETQYF.

The V gene is TRBV19, the J gene TRBJ2-2; the match to TRBD1 covers 8 bases. The CDR3 is 15 amino acids. Trimming took 4 bases from V and 4 from J; bases not matched to a gene: 5. CDR1 and CDR2 (germline): LNHDA, SQIVND (reference sequence). The CDR3 DNA sequence: TGTGCCAGTAGTACCAAAGGACAGGGCACCGGGGAGCTGTTTTTT. The encoded protein is CASSTKGQGTGELFF.

The rearrangement uses TRBV5-1 and TRBJ2-2; no definite D call. V was clipped by 5 bases and J by 3 bases, with 11 bases between them. CDR1 is SGHRS, CDR2 YFSETQ, per germline. This CDR3 is 14 amino acids long. Written as DNA, the CDR3 is TGCGCCAGCAGGGGGTTACGAGACACCGGGGAGCTGTTTTTT. This codes for CASRGLRDTGELFF.

The chain has TRBV27 and TRBJ2-7; 12 nucleotides line up with TRBD2. The CDR3 extends over 14 amino acids. V was clipped by 8 bases and J by 3 bases; unmatched bases: 5. Per germline, CDR1 MNHEY and CDR2 SMNVEV (reference sequence). The CDR3 region is CASHPSGRVYEQYF. As DNA, the CDR3 is TGTGCCAGCCACCCTAGCGGGAGGGTCTACGAGCAGTACTTC.

This chain links TRBV27 with TRBJ2-7; D is perhaps TRBD2 (6 bases). This CDR3 is 13 amino acids long. With 3 bases removed from V and 6 bases from J, the gap between germline ends came to 12 bases. The germline gives CDR1 MNHEY, CDR2 SMNVEV (reference sequence). CDR3 region: CASSLTGDGEQYF. CDR3 nucleotide sequence: TGTGCCAGCAGTTTGACGGGGGACGGCGAGCAGTACTTC.

The chain is built from TRBV10-1 and TRBJ1-6; D not resolved. Trimming shortened V by 5 bases and J by 6 bases, and 8 bases separated the two germline ends. The CDR3 consists of 13 residues. Germline V gene lookup returns CDR1 WNHNN and CDR2 SYGVQD (reference sequence). The CDR3 nucleotides are TGCGCCAGCAGTAGAGATCTTAATTCACCCCTCCACTTT. The encoded protein is CASSRDLNSPLHF.

The CDR3 coding sequence is TGTGCCAGCAGTTTTAGCGGGGGGTACAATGAGCAGTTCTTC. This encodes CASSFSGGYNEQFF. V and J are TRBV28 and TRBJ2-1; TRBD2 matches 10 bases. This CDR3 spans 14 amino acids. The V gene end was trimmed by 3 bases and the J gene end by 4 bases; junction bases not matched to a gene: 0. Germline V CDR1 and CDR2: MDHEN, SYDVKM.

The V and J genes are TRBV7-9 and TRBJ2-5, with 9 bases fitting TRBD1. The CDR3 consists of 15 residues. Germline V gene lookup returns CDR1 SEHNR and CDR2 FQNEAQ (reference sequence). V lost 1 base to trimming and J lost 5 bases; unmatched junction nucleotides: 5. For the CDR3, the DNA is TGTGCCAGCAGCTTAGTACAGGGGGCGAGGGAGACCCAGTACTTC. This sequence encodes CASSLVQGARETQYF.

The chain joins TRBV7-9 to TRBJ1-1, with TRBD1 matching over 9 bases. CDR3 length: 15 amino acids. J was trimmed by 4 bases and V by 0 bases; bases with no gene match: 3. The germline V gene encodes CDR1 SEHNR and CDR2 FQNEAQ (reference sequence). CDR3 coding DNA: TGTGCCAGCAGCTTAGCACAGGGGGCGTCCACTGAAGCTTTCTTT. Its translation is CASSLAQGASTEAFF. Together with reference TRBV7-9 and TRBJ1-1, the CDR3 gives the full variable domain: DTGVSQNPRHKITKRGQNVTFRCDPISEHNRLYWYRQTLGQGPEFLTYFQNEAQLEKSRLLSDRFSAERPKGSFSTLEIQRTEQGDSAMYLCASSLAQGASTEAFFGQGTRLTVV.

This clone was counted a few times. The chain has TRBV15 and TRBJ1-5, with D tentatively TRBD1 (6 bases). Trimming shortened V by 5 bases and J by 3 bases, and 11 bases separated the two germline ends. Germline V gene lookup returns CDR1 LNHNV and CDR2 YYDKDF (reference sequence). The CDR3 is 14 residues long. The chain's CDR3 is CATSARDNNQPQHF. CDR3 in DNA: TGTGCCACCAGCGCCCGGGACAACAATCAGCCCCAGCATTTT.

The chain has TRBV5-1 and TRBJ2-1; D perhaps matches TRBD2 (5 bases). This CDR3 has 13 amino acids. Germline V gives CDR1 SGHRS, CDR2 YFSETQ. Trimming cost V 4 bases and J 4 bases, with 9 bases left between them. The CDR3 loop is CASSMGVYNEQFF. CDR3 in DNA: TGCGCCAGCAGCATGGGAGTATACAATGAGCAGTTCTTC.

V gene TRBV7-3 combines with J gene TRBJ1-1, with TRBD1 matching over 8 bases. The trim removed 4 bases at V and 6 bases at J, leaving 13 bases unmatched. CDR1 is SGHTA, CDR2 FQGTGA, per germline. The CDR3 has 16 amino acids. The CDR3 sequence: CASSSPGGSLRAEAFF. CDR3 in DNA: TGTGCCAGCAGCTCACCAGGGGGCTCGCTGCGGGCTGAAGCTTTCTTT.

V usage is TRBV5-1 and J usage is TRBJ2-3; either TRBD1 or TRBD2 may supply D (5 bases each). The germline V and J ends were trimmed by 4 bases and 7 bases, with 19 bases remaining between them. The CDR3 length is 15 residues. Looked up from germline, CDR1 is SGHRS and CDR2 is YFSETQ. The CDR3 nucleotides read TGCGCCAGCAGCGGCCGGGACGAGAGTACGTATACGCAGTATTTT. Amino acid sequence: CASSGRDESTYTQYF.

The rearrangement joins TRBV6-5 to TRBJ1-5; D possibly corresponds to TRBD1 (5 bases). The germline CDR1 and CDR2 sequences are MNHEY and SVGAGI. The CDR3 length is 15 residues. Trimming cost V 6 bases and J 3 bases, with 15 bases left between them. This chain's CDR3 is CASRIGSGNNQPQHF. The CDR3, as DNA: TGTGCCAGCAGGATCGGTTCAGGGAACAATCAGCCCCAGCATTTT.

The chain recombines TRBV7-9 with TRBJ2-5, with no clear D. CDR3 length: 12 amino acids. Germline V gene sequence: CDR1 SEHNR, CDR2 FQNEAQ (reference sequence). The V and J ends lost 5 bases and 5 bases respectively, with 9 bases between them. In DNA form, the CDR3 reads TGTGCCAGCAGCACGACACGGGAGACCCAGTACTTC. It specifies CASSTTRETQYF.

The chain links TRBV7-8 to TRBJ2-7; D may be TRBD1 (5 bases). The CDR3 has 14 amino acids. The germline V and J ends were trimmed by 0 bases and 3 bases, with 9 bases remaining between them. Looked up from germline, CDR1 is SGHVS and CDR2 is FQNEAQ. CDR3 sequence (DNA): TGTGCCAGCAGCTTAGCTCACAGGAACTACGAGCAGTACTTC. Encoded protein: CASSLAHRNYEQYF.

The chain carries TRBV19 and TRBJ1-1; 8 bases match TRBD1. Germline assignment: CDR1 LNHDA and CDR2 SQIVND (reference sequence). V lost 3 bases, J lost 3 bases, and 0 bases stayed unmatched. There are 13 residues in the CDR3. The CDR3 coding sequence is TGTGCCAGTAGTATGGACAGGGACACTGAAGCTTTCTTT. As protein: CASSMDRDTEAFF.

The gene calls are TRBV4-2 and TRBJ2-3; no definite D call. CDR3 size: 14 residues. Trimming removed 0 bases at V and 1 base at J, with 5 bases between. CDR1 and CDR2 from the germline V gene are LGHNA and YNFKEQ. Written as DNA, the CDR3 is TGTGCCAGCAGCCAAGAGCCGGGCACAGATACGCAGTATTTT. Amino acids: CASSQEPGTDTQYF.